Reported below is one T cell receptor (beta chain). Its target is not known. These data belong to a study of blood T cells in healthy people across ages. Germline V lookup: CDR1 MGHRA, CDR2 YSYEKL. The V end lost 1 base, the J end lost 4 bases, and 17 bases lay between the germline ends. The CDR3 runs 16 residues. Broader study findings: The study lacked donor CMV status, which possibly confounded expanded clonotype changes.

Combining a sample-barcoded 5' primer with a J-beta primer mix, a second PCR ran for roughly 6 to 12 cycles. Using its own MiXCR run on the 5' RACE reads, TCRdb lists one record per CDR3 protein. The repertoire includes around 870,000 distinct CDR3 sequences, under 30% of them detected once, and around 15% sits in the top ten. Sequencing input: blood. The gene calls are TRBV4-1 and TRBJ2-7, with D possibly being TRBD1 (5 bases). The TCR originated in an elderly woman in good health. Here the CDR3 DNA reads TGCGCCAGCAGCCAAGCCCCTCCTGGGGCCTTGTACGAGCAGTACTTC. It encodes CASSQAPPGALYEQYF.